This T cell receptor beta chain was obtained from a study of T cell responses to AZD1222 COVID-19 vaccine. The table came from immunoSEQ multiplex PCR; TCRdb's copy has only in-frame clones and leaves some out. The sample lists 95,000 to 110,000 clones; roughly 90% were seen once. Germline-derived CDR1 and CDR2 are KGHDR and SFDVKD. Trimming removed 0 bases from V and 2 bases from J, with 11 bases in between. The CDR3 runs to 16 residues. This clone was found once. Its antigen remains unknown. General study points: The CD4 TCRs associated with vaccination extended across spike and predominated at 160-218 and 743-854. Spike-specific TCR breadth rose after two AZD1222 doses, and depth rose as well. Mostly white British, mostly female donors; authors suggested clonal diversity may be underestimated.

The sequence was collected from an adult who received the AZD1222 COVID-19 vaccine. The V gene is TRBV24-1, the J gene TRBJ2-3; either TRBD1 or TRBD2 may supply D (5 bases each). Sequenced material: peripheral blood, taken 28 days after the second AZD1222 dose. The CDR3 bases are TGTGCCACCAGTGATTTGAGGGGTCGGGACACAGATACGCAGTATTTT. Its translation is CATSDLRGRDTDTQYF.